The sequence of this TCR beta chain was determined in a study of human T cells and chemical hapten exposure (dated by TCRdb to the early 2020s). With respect to the entire study: For sensitization, 2% DPC in acetone was applied to a 2 cm by 2 cm area of upper inner arm skin. Throughout the approximately 26-week study period, patients were also given weekly therapeutic DPC doses on the scalp. Patch testing was done on the upper back using Finn chambers containing 0.01% DPC, and results were scored after 6 days according to International Contact Dermatitis Research Group standards. Alopecia areata with under or over 50% scalp involvement, alopecia totalis and alopecia universalis were represented in the patient cohort, which was mostly female. Libraries were combined into a pool for sequencing, and differences in TCR yield between samples came mainly from small differences in library volumes within the pool. Peripheral blood TCR repertoire changes were tracked in vivo in alopecia patients during primary and secondary sensitization to the hapten diphenylcyclopropenone (DPC). Blood samples were taken from patients before sensitization (week 0) and at 2, 6 and about 24 weeks after DPC sensitization. Blood for TCR sequencing was provided by twenty-nine alopecia patients at one to four time points (pre-sensitization, 2, 6 and 24 weeks). General conclusions and limits of the study: A positive correlation was found between the number of PT1 expanded TCRs and patch test score, with significance reached at thresholds 8, 16 and 32 but not 4. Repeated subsampling changed both the strength of the expansion versus patch-test correlation and the threshold at which the correlation became significant. Alopecia, a presumed autoimmune disease, was present in all patients, so the immune response of the patients might differ from that of healthy individuals. Expanded TCRs formed significantly more large CDR3 similarity clusters than pre-sensitization or healthy control sets, consistent with antigen-driven responses. The number of TCRs above 1 in 1000 frequency did not change with DPC sensitization; there was no evidence of global repertoire structure alterations.

The sample's time point label, in plain terms: patch test 3, about 24 weeks after DPC sensitization. The treatment or condition label of this sample denotes: therapeutic diphenylcyclopropenone sensitization with weekly scalp DPC. At every patch-test visit, the blood draw took place before the patch test was put on. Patients were eligible if aged 18 to 70, diagnosed with alopecia and judged suitable for DPC therapy, and pregnant patients were excluded. Total RNA was isolated from unfractionated whole blood collected in Tempus Blood RNA tubes. CDR1 and CDR2, looked up from the germline V gene, are SGHAT and FQNNGV. V loses 5 bases at its end and J loses 3 bases; junction bases beyond the gene matches: 13. The cysteine opens and the phenylalanine closes a CDR3 of 17 amino acids. Only CDR3 DNA remains: 51 bases, in frame from the first base. Preparation of the library involved RACE. Sequenced using a NextSeq 500. Library preparation attached unique molecular identifiers to individual cDNA molecules for quantitative, reproducible TCR counting. For every blood RNA sample, sequencing covered both the TCR alpha and TCR beta chains. In the authors' own workflow: The median number of TCRs per sample was some 100,000, ranging from about 23,224 to 690,600. V, J and CDR3 annotation of the TCR reads was performed with the Decombinator software suite. For PS versus PT1 abundance plots, all samples were subsampled to the same number of TCRs (28,000). Expanded TCRs were defined as absent before sensitization and observed at least eight times at the 2-week time point. The public reads were reanalyzed by TCRdb: fastp trimming at Q25, MiXCR alignment, in-frame beta chains only. A single entry per CDR3 protein holds the most common genes and DNA from its merged rows. In this record, the V and J calls reflect TCRdb's handling and not the investigators' own analysis. In all, the sample holds 150,000 to 200,000 distinct CDR3 sequences, and about 25% of those were seen once. The top ten clones comprise roughly 2.3% of the sample.

Of note for this clonotype: What antigen it recognizes has not been identified. No per-base quality is available; no much larger clone lies one base away.

The sample was whole blood, taken in connection with sensitization to the hapten diphenylcyclopropenone (DPC). The sequence came from a woman aged 40 to 50 with alopecia areata. Some clones in this sample may be carry-over from other donors' samples. The chain employs TRBV11-2 and TRBJ2-3, and 8 bases in between align with TRBD2. The CDR3 reads as follows: CASSHTTLTSVTDTQYF. The sequence in DNA is TGTGCCAGCAGCCATACTACGTTGACTAGCGTAACAGATACGCAGTATTTT.